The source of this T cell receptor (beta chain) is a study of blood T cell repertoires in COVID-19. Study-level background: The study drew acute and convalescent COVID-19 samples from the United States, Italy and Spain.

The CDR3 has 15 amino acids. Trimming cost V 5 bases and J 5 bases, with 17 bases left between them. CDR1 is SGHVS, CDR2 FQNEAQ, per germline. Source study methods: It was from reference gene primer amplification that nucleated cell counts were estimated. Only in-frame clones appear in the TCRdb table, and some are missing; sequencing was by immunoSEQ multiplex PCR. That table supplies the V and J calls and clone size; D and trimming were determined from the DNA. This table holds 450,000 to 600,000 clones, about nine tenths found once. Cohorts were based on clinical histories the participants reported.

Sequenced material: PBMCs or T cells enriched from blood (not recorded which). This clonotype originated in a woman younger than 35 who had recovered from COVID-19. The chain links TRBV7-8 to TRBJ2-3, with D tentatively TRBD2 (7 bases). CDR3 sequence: CASSRGRGPLDTQYF. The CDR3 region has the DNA TGTGCCAGCAGCCGAGGGCGGGGGCCACTAGATACGCAGTATTTT.